The 3 T cell receptor beta chains below were found in one sample sequenced in a study of regulatory T cells in long-lasting Graves disease (dated by TCRdb to 2020 to 2023). Receptor libraries were prepared by multiplex PCR. The instrument was an Illumina HiSeq 4000. CDR3 regions were amplified by Arm-PCR with iRepertoire HTBI primers to construct TCR beta libraries. TCRdb reanalyzed the raw reads on its own, using fastp at Q25 for trimming and MiXCR for clone calling, and kept in-frame beta chains. When rows share a CDR3 protein, they turn into one entry using the most common DNA and genes. Present in this sample are about 430,000 distinct CDR3 sequences, 15% of which were seen just once. Together, the top ten hold under 9% of the sample. What this sample's time point label stands for: newly diagnosed GD, antithyroid drugs for less than 3 months. RNA was extracted from PBMCs in TRIzol for both TCR sequencing and RNA sequencing.

These data also formed part of another study, on T cells in Graves' hyperthyroidism and ophthalmopathy.

This specimen was peripheral blood mononuclear cells (PBMCs), taken at new diagnosis, from a patient treated with antithyroid drugs. The origin of the receptors is a middle-aged woman with Graves disease. Donor details come from another sample of the same person, matched by shared clones.

This clonotype was seen more than once but under ten times. The gene calls are TRBV12-3 or TRBV12-4 and TRBJ2-7, with D perhaps TRBD1 or TRBD2 (6 bases each). The CDR3 spans 14 residues. Trimming took 8 bases from V and 5 from J, leaving 19 bases between them. In DNA, the CDR3 is TGTGCCAGCTGCTGGGGGGCAGGGCGGCACGAGCAGTACTTC. The encoded protein is CASCWGAGRHEQYF.

The chain has TRBV28 and TRBJ1-5, with a possible D match to TRBD1 (5 bases). This CDR3 region has 15 residues. V shed 5 bases and J shed 0 bases, with 11 bases lying between them. Germline assignment: CDR1 MDHEN and CDR2 SYDVKM. Written as DNA, the CDR3 is TGTGCCAGCAGTCCCAGGACACTTAGCAATCAGCCCCAGCATTTT. Its protein is CASSPRTLSNQPQHF.

A note on this clonotype: A much larger clonotype is one base distant, so this may be a read error. The chain recombines TRBV27 with TRBJ1-3; no reliable D call. The CDR3 sequence is 15 residues long. Germline values: CDR1 MNHEY, CDR2 SMNVEV (reference sequence). Here the CDR3 reads CASSLSPGSGSTIYF. The DNA for the CDR3 is TGTGCCAGCAGTCTCTCCCCGGGGTCTGGAAGCACCATATATTTT.